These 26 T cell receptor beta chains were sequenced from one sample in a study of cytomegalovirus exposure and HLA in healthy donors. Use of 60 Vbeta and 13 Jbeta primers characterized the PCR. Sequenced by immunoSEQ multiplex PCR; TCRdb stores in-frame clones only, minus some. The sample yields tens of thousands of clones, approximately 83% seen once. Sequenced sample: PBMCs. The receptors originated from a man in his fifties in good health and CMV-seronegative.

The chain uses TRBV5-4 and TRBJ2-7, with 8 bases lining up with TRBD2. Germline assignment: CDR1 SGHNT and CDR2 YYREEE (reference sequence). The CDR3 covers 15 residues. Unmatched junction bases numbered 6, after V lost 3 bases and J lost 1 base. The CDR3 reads CASSSRTSLSYEQYF. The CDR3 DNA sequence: TGTGCCAGCAGCTCAAGGACTAGCCTTTCCTACGAGCAGTACTTC.

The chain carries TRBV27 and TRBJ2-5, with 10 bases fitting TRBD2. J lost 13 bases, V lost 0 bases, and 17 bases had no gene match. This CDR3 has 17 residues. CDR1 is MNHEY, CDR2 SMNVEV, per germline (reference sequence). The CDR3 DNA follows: TGTGCCAGCAGTTTATCTGGAGTAGCGGGAGGACCGATGGAGTCGTACTTC. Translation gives CASSLSGVAGGPMESYF.

CDR3 in amino acids: CASGRGTEAGNTIYF. The CDR3, as DNA: TGTGCCAGTGGCCGCGGGACAGAGGCTGGAAACACCATATATTTT. The chain uses TRBV19 and TRBJ1-3; TRBD1 aligns across 7 bases. CDR3 size: 15 residues. The germline gives CDR1 LNHDA, CDR2 SQIVND (reference sequence). The trim removed 8 bases at V and 2 bases at J, leaving 9 bases unmatched.

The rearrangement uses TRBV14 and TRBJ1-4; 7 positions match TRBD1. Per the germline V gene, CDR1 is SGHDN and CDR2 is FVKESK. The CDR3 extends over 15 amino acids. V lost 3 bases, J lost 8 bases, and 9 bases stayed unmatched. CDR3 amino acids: CASSQDQGGLEKLFF. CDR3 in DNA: TGTGCCAGCAGCCAGGACCAGGGGGGTTTAGAAAAACTGTTTTTT.

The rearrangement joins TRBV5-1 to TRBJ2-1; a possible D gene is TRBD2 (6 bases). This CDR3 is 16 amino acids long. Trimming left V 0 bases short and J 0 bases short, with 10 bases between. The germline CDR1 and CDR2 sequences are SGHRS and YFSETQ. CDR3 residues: CASSLAGAGSYNEQFF. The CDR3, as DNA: TGCGCCAGCAGCTTGGCCGGAGCGGGCTCCTACAATGAGCAGTTCTTC. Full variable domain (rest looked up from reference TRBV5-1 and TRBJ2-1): KAGVTQTPRYLIKTRGQQVTLSCSPISGHRSVSWYQQTPGQGLQFLFEYFSETQRNKGNFPGRFSGRQFSNSRSEMNVSTLELGDSALYLCASSLAGAGSYNEQFFGPGTRLTVL.

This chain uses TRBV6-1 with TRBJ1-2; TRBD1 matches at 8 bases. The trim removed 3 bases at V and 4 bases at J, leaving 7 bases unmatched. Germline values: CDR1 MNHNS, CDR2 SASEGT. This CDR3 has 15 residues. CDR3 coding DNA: TGTGCCAGCAGTGATTCCAGACAGGGGAGCTATGGCTACACCTTC. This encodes CASSDSRQGSYGYTF.

The CDR3 is CASSFSGTTNTGELFF. CDR3 nucleotides: TGCGCCAGCAGCTTTTCTGGGACAACTAACACCGGGGAGCTGTTTTTT. The chain is built from TRBV5-1 and TRBJ2-2; D is perhaps TRBD1 (6 bases). CDR3 length: 16 residues. Germline CDR1 SGHRS, CDR2 YFSETQ. Between the trimmed V and J ends, which lost 2 bases and 2 bases, there was a span of 13 bases.

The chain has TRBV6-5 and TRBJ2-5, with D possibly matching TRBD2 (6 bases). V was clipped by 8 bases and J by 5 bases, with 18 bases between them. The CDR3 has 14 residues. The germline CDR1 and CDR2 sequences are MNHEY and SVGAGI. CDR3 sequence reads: CASGLTGVGETQYF. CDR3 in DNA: TGTGCCAGCGGCCTCACGGGAGTAGGTGAGACCCAGTACTTC.

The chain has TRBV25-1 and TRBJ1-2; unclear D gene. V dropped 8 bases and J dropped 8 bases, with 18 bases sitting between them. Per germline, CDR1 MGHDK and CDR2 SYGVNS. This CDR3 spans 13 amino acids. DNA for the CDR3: TGTGCCAGCTCCCCCGGTGGAGGGCGCGGCTACACCTTC. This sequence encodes CASSPGGGRGYTF.

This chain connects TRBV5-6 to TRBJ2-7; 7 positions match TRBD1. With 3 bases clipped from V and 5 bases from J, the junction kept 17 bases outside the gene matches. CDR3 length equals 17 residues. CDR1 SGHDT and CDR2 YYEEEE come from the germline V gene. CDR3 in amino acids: CASSSPWDSSNRDEQYF. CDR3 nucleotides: TGTGCCAGCAGCTCGCCTTGGGACAGCTCAAACAGGGACGAGCAGTACTTC. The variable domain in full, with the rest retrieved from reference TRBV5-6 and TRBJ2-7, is DAGVTQSPTHLIKTRGQQVTLRCSPKSGHDTVSWYQQALGQGPQFIFQYYEEEERQRGNFPDRFSGHQFPNYSSELNVNALLLGDSALYLCASSSPWDSSNRDEQYFGPGTRLTVT.

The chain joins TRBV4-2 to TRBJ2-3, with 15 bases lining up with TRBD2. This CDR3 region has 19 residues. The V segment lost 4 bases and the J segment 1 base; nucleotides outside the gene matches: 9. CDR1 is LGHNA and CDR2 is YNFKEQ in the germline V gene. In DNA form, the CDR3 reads TGTGCCAGCAGCCGCGGACTAGCGGGAGGGCCGGGAGGCACAGATACGCAGTATTTT. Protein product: CASSRGLAGGPGGTDTQYF.

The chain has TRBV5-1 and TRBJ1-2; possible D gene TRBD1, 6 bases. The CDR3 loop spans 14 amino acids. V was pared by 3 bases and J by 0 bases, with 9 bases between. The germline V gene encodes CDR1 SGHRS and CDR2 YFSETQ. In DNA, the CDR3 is TGCGCCAGCAGCTCGTCAGGGGCTAACTATGGCTACACCTTC. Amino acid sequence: CASSSSGANYGYTF.

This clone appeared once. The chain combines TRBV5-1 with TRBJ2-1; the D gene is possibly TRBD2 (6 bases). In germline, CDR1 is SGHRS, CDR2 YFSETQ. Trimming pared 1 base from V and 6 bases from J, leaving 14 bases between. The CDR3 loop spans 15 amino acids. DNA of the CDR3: TGCGCCAGCAGCTTGCAGGGACTTCAAATCAATGAGCAGTTCTTC. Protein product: CASSLQGLQINEQFF.

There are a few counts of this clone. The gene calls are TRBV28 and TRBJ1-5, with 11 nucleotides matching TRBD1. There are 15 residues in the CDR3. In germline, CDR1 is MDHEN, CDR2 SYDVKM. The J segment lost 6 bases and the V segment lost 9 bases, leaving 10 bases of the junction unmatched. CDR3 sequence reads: CASRPDRGHIQPQHF. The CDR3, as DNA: TGTGCCAGTAGGCCGGACAGGGGGCATATTCAGCCCCAGCATTTT.

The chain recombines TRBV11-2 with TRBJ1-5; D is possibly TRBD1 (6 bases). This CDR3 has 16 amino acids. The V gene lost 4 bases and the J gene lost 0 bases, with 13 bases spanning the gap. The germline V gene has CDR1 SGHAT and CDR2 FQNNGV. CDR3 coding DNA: TGTGCCAGCAGCTCCCGGCAGGGGAATAGCAATCAGCCCCAGCATTTT. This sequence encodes CASSSRQGNSNQPQHF.

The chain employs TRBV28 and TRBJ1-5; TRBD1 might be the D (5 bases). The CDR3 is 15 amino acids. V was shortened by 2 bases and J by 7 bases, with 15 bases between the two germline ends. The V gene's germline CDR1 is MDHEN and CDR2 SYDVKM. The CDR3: CASSLEGDCVQPQHF. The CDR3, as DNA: TGTGCCAGCAGTTTAGAAGGGGATTGTGTCCAGCCCCAGCATTTT.

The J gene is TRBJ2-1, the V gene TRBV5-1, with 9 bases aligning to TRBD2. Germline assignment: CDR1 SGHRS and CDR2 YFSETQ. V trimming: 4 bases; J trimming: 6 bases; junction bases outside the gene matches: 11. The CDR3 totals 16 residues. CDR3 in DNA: TGCGCCAGCAGCGAGTTAGCGGGAGTCGGTCGCAATGAGCAGTTCTTC. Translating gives CASSELAGVGRNEQFF.

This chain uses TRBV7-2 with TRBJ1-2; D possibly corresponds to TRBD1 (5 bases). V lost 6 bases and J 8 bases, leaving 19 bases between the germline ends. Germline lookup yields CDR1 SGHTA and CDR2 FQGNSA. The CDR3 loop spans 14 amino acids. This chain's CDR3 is CASSKAIPRGGYTF. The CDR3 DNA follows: TGTGCCAGCAGTAAAGCCATCCCTAGGGGAGGCTACACCTTC.

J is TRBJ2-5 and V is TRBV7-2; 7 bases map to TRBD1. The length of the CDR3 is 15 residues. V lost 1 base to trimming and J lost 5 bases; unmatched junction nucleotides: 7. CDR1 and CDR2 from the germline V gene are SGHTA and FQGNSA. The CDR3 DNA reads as TGTGCCAGCAGCTTAGGAACAGGGGCCCCTGAGACCCAGTACTTC. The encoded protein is CASSLGTGAPETQYF.

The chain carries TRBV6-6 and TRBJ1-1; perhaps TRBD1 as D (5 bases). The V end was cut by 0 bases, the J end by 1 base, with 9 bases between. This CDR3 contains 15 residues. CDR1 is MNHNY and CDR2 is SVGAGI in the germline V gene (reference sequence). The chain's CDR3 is CASSYSDQGNTEAFF. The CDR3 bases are TGTGCCAGCAGTTACTCCGACCAGGGGAACACTGAAGCTTTCTTT.

The CDR3 spells CASARDSSNNEKLFF. The CDR3 nucleotides read TGTGCCAGCGCCCGGGACAGCAGCAACAATGAAAAACTGTTTTTT. The V and J genes are TRBV27 and TRBJ1-4, with 7 bases identical to TRBD1. The CDR3 consists of 15 residues. Trimming took 8 bases from V and 5 from J; bases not matched to a gene: 11. Per the germline V gene, CDR1 is MNHEY and CDR2 is SMNVEV (reference sequence).

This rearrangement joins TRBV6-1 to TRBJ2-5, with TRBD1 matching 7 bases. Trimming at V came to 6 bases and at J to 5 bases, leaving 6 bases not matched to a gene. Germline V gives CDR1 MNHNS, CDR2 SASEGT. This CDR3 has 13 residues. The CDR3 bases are TGTGCCAGCAGCCTCGGACAGGTGGAGACCCAGTACTTC. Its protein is CASSLGQVETQYF.

CDR3: CASSVRGGGQPQHF. Written as DNA, the CDR3 is TGTGCCAGCAGTGTCAGGGGTGGTGGGCAGCCCCAGCATTTT. The chain carries TRBV2 and TRBJ1-5, with a weak D call TRBD1 (6 bases). The CDR3 covers 14 residues. Trimming shortened V by 4 bases and J by 7 bases, and 14 bases separated the two germline ends. In germline, CDR1 is SNHLY, CDR2 FYNNEI.

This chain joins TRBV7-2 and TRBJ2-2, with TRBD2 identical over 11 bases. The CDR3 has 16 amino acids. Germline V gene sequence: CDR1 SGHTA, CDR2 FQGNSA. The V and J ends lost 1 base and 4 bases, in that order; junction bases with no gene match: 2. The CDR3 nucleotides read TGTGCCAGCAGCTTAGGGGGACTAGCGGCCACCGGGGAGCTGTTTTTT. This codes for CASSLGGLAATGELFF.

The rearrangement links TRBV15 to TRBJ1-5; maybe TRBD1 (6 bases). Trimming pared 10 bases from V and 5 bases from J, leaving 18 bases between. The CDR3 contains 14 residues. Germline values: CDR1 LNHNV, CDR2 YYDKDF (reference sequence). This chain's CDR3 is CAISRRDTYQPQHF. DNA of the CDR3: TGTGCCATCAGTCGCCGGGACACATATCAGCCCCAGCATTTT.

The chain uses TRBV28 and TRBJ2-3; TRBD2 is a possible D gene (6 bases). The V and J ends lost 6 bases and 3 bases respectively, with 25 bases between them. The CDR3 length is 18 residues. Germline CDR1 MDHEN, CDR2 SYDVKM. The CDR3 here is CASSSHEGLGGGTDTQYF. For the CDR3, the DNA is TGTGCCAGCAGCTCCCACGAGGGTCTGGGGGGAGGAACAGATACGCAGTATTTT.